The 27 T cell receptor beta chains in this list originate from one sample, sequenced in a study of blood T cell repertoires in COVID-19. Measured with immunoSEQ multiplex PCR; TCRdb has only the in-frame clones, and not every one. The sample includes around 200,000 clones, around 80% seen only once; the top ten take 2.9%. The sequencing input was peripheral blood. The source is a man aged 45-65 years with active or convalescent COVID-19.

This clone was recorded only once. The V call is TRBV15, the J call TRBJ2-2; 14 nucleotides agree with TRBD2. The V and J ends lost 1 base and 5 bases, in that order; junction bases with no gene match: 6. Per the germline V gene, CDR1 is LNHNV and CDR2 is YYDKDF (reference sequence). There are 18 residues in the CDR3. In DNA, the CDR3 is TGTGCCACCAGCAGAGTCGGGACTAGCGGGAGAGGAACCGGGGAGCTGTTTTTT. Protein product: CATSRVGTSGRGTGELFF.

The chain combines TRBV19 with TRBJ2-2, with 8 bases matching TRBD1. Per the germline V gene, CDR1 is LNHDA and CDR2 is SQIVND (reference sequence). After removal of 3 bases from V and 8 bases from J, the junction contained 8 bases not matched to a gene. The CDR3 extends over 15 amino acids. CDR3 nucleotide sequence: TGTGCCAGTAGTATCCCCACAGGGGGTTTAGGGGAGCTGTTTTTT. Translating gives CASSIPTGGLGELFF.

The chain employs TRBV15 and TRBJ1-6; 8 positions agree with TRBD1. V gave up 3 bases and J gave up 6 bases; unmatched junction bases: 4. CDR1 and CDR2 (germline): LNHNV, YYDKDF (reference sequence). There are 15 residues in the CDR3. CDR3 DNA sequence: TGTGCCACCAGCAGCCGCGGACAGGGTAATTCACCCCTCCACTTT. Residues: CATSSRGQGNSPLHF.

The rearrangement uses TRBV2 and TRBJ2-2; 12 nucleotides agree with TRBD2. The CDR3 contains 15 residues. With 6 bases clipped from V and 8 bases from J, the junction kept 7 bases outside the gene matches. Per germline, CDR1 SNHLY and CDR2 FYNNEI. CDR3 amino acids: CASRALAGGPGELFF. The CDR3 DNA sequence: TGTGCCAGCAGGGCGCTAGCGGGGGGGCCTGGGGAGCTGTTTTTT.

This chain links TRBV3-1 (or the pseudogene TRBV3-2) with TRBJ2-5; 8 nucleotides agree with TRBD2. Losses at the gene ends were 5 bases for V and 0 bases for J; bases not matched to a gene: 17. Germline V gene sequence: CDR1 LGHDT, CDR2 YNNKEL (reference sequence). The CDR3 is 19 amino acids. CDR3 sequence (DNA): TGTGCCAGCAGCGATCCCCGCGACTTTAGCGGGAAGTACCAAGAGACCCAGTACTTC. It translates to CASSDPRDFSGKYQETQYF.

The J gene is TRBJ1-2, the V gene TRBV29-1; TRBD1 aligns across 7 bases. Trimming at V came to 6 bases and at J to 2 bases, leaving 3 bases not matched to a gene. The V gene's germline CDR1 is SQVTM and CDR2 ANQGSEA. CDR3 length: 12 residues. The CDR3 sequence is CSVAGGNYGYTF. The CDR3 DNA reads TGCAGCGTGGCAGGGGGAAACTATGGCTACACCTTC.

The chain couples TRBV4-3 to TRBJ1-2, with TRBD1 matching 7 bases. With 1 base clipped from V and 4 bases from J, the junction kept 0 bases outside the gene matches. The CDR3 has 13 amino acids. CDR1 is LGHNA and CDR2 is YSLEER in the germline V gene. DNA for the CDR3: TGCGCCAGCAGCCAAGGACAGGGCTATGGCTACACCTTC. It codes for CASSQGQGYGYTF.

V usage is TRBV24-1 and J usage is TRBJ2-7; 8 bases are a match to TRBD1. CDR1 and CDR2 (germline): KGHDR, SFDVKD. V was clipped by 7 bases and J by 4 bases; unmatched bases: 2. This CDR3 spans 12 amino acids. The CDR3 reads CATRDRAYEQYF. In DNA form, the CDR3 reads TGTGCCACCAGGGACAGGGCTTACGAGCAGTACTTC.

The V gene is TRBV5-1, the J gene TRBJ2-2, with 7 bases that match TRBD2. The CDR3 loop spans 16 amino acids. Germline values: CDR1 SGHRS, CDR2 YFSETQ. V lost 2 bases and J lost 1; bases outside the gene matches: 5. CDR3 in DNA: TGCGCCAGCAGCTTCGCCGGGACTAAGAACACCGGGGAGCTGTTTTTT. Its translation: CASSFAGTKNTGELFF.

This clone was seen only once. V usage is TRBV30 and J usage is TRBJ2-7; TRBD1 matches 9 bases. The CDR3 totals 12 residues. Unmatched junction bases numbered 8, after V lost 8 bases and J lost 6 bases. Germline V gene data show CDR1 as GTSNPN and CDR2 as SVGIG (reference sequence). In DNA form, the CDR3 reads TGTGCCGCGGGGACAGGGTCTGGCGAGCAGTACTTC. It specifies CAAGTGSGEQYF.

CDR3 loop: CATSNRDSMNTEAFF. CDR3 DNA: TGTGCCACCAGTAACCGGGACAGCATGAACACTGAAGCTTTCTTT. This chain links TRBV15 with TRBJ1-1, with TRBD1 matching 7 bases. This CDR3 is 15 amino acids long. The V gene end was trimmed by 6 bases and the J gene end by 0 bases; junction bases not matched to a gene: 7. The germline CDR1 and CDR2 sequences are LNHNV and YYDKDF (reference sequence).

The J gene is TRBJ2-7, the V gene TRBV18, with D possibly TRBD1 on 5 matching bases. Germline V gives CDR1 KGHSH, CDR2 LQKENI. CDR3 size: 14 residues. V shed 1 base and J shed 0 bases, with 7 bases lying between them. The CDR3 coding sequence is TGTGCCAGCTCACCACAGGGGCTCTCCTACGAGCAGTACTTC. Its translation is CASSPQGLSYEQYF.

The sample holds one count of this clone. The CDR3 DNA is TGTGCCAGCAGCCAGTGGACAGGGACCAACGAAAAACTGTTTTTT. Its translation is CASSQWTGTNEKLFF. The rearrangement links TRBV7-9 to TRBJ1-4, with 8 bases matching TRBD1. V was pared by 5 bases and J by 8 bases, with 10 bases of the junction left unmatched. From germline, CDR1 is SEHNR and CDR2 FQNEAQ (reference sequence). The CDR3 extends over 15 amino acids.

V gene TRBV4-1 combines with J gene TRBJ2-3; weak D call: TRBD2 (5 bases). Per the germline V gene, CDR1 is MGHRA and CDR2 is YSYEKL. The CDR3 sequence is 13 residues long. V was pared by 4 bases and J by 5 bases, with 10 bases between. CDR3 sequence (DNA): TGCGCCAGCAGCCCGACGGAGGAAGATACGCAGTATTTT. Translated, it gives CASSPTEEDTQYF.

The chain combines TRBV4-3 with TRBJ2-1; 12 nucleotides line up with TRBD1. The CDR3 has 16 residues. The junction had 11 bases not matched to a gene; V was cut back by 4 bases and J by 10 bases. From germline, CDR1 is LGHNA and CDR2 YSLEER. In nucleotides, the CDR3 is TGCGCCAGCAGCCGAACCGGGACAGGGGGCTGGGAAGAGCAGTTCTTC. Protein product: CASSRTGTGGWEEQFF.

This chain connects TRBV27 to TRBJ1-6, with a tentative D call TRBD1 (6 bases). The CDR3 consists of 14 residues. Trimming removed 3 bases at V and 9 bases at J, with 12 bases between. The germline V gene has CDR1 MNHEY and CDR2 SMNVEV (reference sequence). The CDR3 nucleotides read TGTGCCAGCAGTTTGCTGGACAGAGGTTCACCCCTCCACTTT. Encoded protein: CASSLLDRGSPLHF.

This chain links TRBV9 with TRBJ2-5; 10 bases fit TRBD2. With 0 bases clipped from V and 5 bases from J, the junction kept 4 bases outside the gene matches. CDR1 and CDR2 from the germline V gene are SGDLS and YYNGEE. The CDR3 is 15 amino acids. The CDR3 DNA reads as TGTGCCAGCAGCGTAGCTACTAGCGGGACGGAGACCCAGTACTTC. Protein: CASSVATSGTETQYF.

The rearrangement uses TRBV28 and TRBJ1-1, with 9 nucleotides matching TRBD1. This CDR3 region has 17 residues. Germline CDR1 and CDR2: MDHEN and SYDVKM. J lost 1 base, V lost 4 bases, and 10 bases had no gene match. CDR3 sequence reads: CASSSQQGARGNTEAFF. Here the CDR3 DNA reads TGTGCCAGCAGTTCCCAACAGGGGGCTCGGGGGAACACTGAAGCTTTCTTT.

This chain links TRBV6-4 with TRBJ2-7, with D perhaps TRBD2 (6 bases). Germline assignment: CDR1 MRHNA and CDR2 SNTAGT. The CDR3 is 14 residues long. V lost 6 bases, J lost 6 bases, and 18 bases lay in between. The CDR3 DNA reads TGTGCCAGCAGGAGGGCTAGCGAAGTAAGCGAGCAGTACTTC. Its protein is CASRRASEVSEQYF.

This chain joins TRBV28 and TRBJ1-2; D uncertain. The V gene lost 6 bases and the J gene lost 4 bases, with 15 bases spanning the gap. The CDR3 runs 14 residues. The germline V gene encodes CDR1 MDHEN and CDR2 SYDVKM. This CDR3 reads CASSLGVFFYGYTF. Written as DNA, the CDR3 is TGTGCCAGCAGCCTAGGAGTGTTTTTCTATGGCTACACCTTC.

V gene TRBV25-1 combines with J gene TRBJ1-4, with D perhaps TRBD1 (6 bases). V was shortened by 10 bases and J by 6 bases, with 15 bases between the two germline ends. Per germline, CDR1 MGHDK and CDR2 SYGVNS. This CDR3 is built from 13 residues. Here the CDR3 DNA reads TGTGCCACCACCCCCAGGGGAGATGAAAAACTGTTTTTT. It encodes CATTPRGDEKLFF.

The chain employs TRBV2 and TRBJ2-3; 10 bases line up with TRBD2. The germline gives CDR1 SNHLY, CDR2 FYNNEI. The CDR3 spans 16 residues. Trimming removed 2 bases from V and 1 base from J; junction bases left unmatched: 3. CDR3 coding DNA: TGTGCCAGCAGTGAACTAAGCGGGAGGGGCACAGATACGCAGTATTTT. Amino acids: CASSELSGRGTDTQYF.

This chain joins TRBV11-2 and TRBJ2-7; 13 nucleotides agree with TRBD2. Trimming at V came to 5 bases and at J to 0 bases, leaving 13 bases not matched to a gene. The germline CDR1 and CDR2 sequences are SGHAT and FQNNGV. There are 19 residues in the CDR3. The CDR3 DNA reads as TGTGCCAGCAGCCCGAGACTAGCGGGAGGAGCCTGGTTCTCCTACGAGCAGTACTTC. Protein: CASSPRLAGGAWFSYEQYF.

The chain couples TRBV5-4 to TRBJ1-4; TRBD1 matches at 8 bases. V shed 4 bases, J shed 8 bases, and the junction held 19 bases outside the gene matches. Germline CDR1 reads SGHNT; CDR2 reads YYREEE (reference sequence). The CDR3 totals 18 residues. The CDR3 DNA sequence: TGTGCCAGCAGCCCGCGACCCCACCCTGGACAGGGCAGAGAAAAACTGTTTTTT. Translated: CASSPRPHPGQGREKLFF.

The chain couples TRBV7-9 to TRBJ2-5, with TRBD2 matching 9 bases. V lost 8 bases, J lost 2 bases, and 15 bases stayed unmatched. The CDR3 loop spans 17 amino acids. The germline CDR1 and CDR2 sequences are SEHNR and FQNEAQ (reference sequence). CDR3 in amino acids: CASRTRLAGTEQETQYF. The CDR3 DNA is TGTGCCAGCCGCACCCGGCTAGCGGGAACCGAGCAAGAGACCCAGTACTTC.

The V and J genes are TRBV3-1 (or the pseudogene TRBV3-2) and TRBJ2-7; no clear D. Deletions cut 1 base from V and 3 bases from J, with 10 bases between. CDR1 is LGHDT, CDR2 YNNKEL, per germline (reference sequence). The CDR3 extends over 14 amino acids. This chain's CDR3 is CASSQGRQVYEQYF. DNA for the CDR3: TGTGCCAGCAGCCAAGGCCGGCAGGTCTACGAGCAGTACTTC.

This chain links TRBV27 with TRBJ2-7; 9 bases line up with TRBD2. The CDR3 spans 13 residues. Germline trimming cut 5 bases from V and 3 bases from J; bases unmatched to any gene: 2. In germline, CDR1 is MNHEY, CDR2 SMNVEV (reference sequence). CDR3 sequence: CASSISGSYEQYF. The CDR3 DNA reads as TGTGCCAGCAGTATTAGCGGGAGCTACGAGCAGTACTTC.